In its sample, the clone carrying this T cell receptor (beta chain) was seen many times. The antigen remains unidentified. The data derive from a study of T cells after yellow fever vaccination. Study-level results: Overall, a small share of clonotypes was seen in both CD4 and CD8 compartments.

They built TCR cDNA with 5'RACE template switching, a step that put in a universal primer site and UMIs. TCRdb ran MiXCR on the 5' RACE reads and lists one entry per CDR3 protein. The table includes just under 600,000 distinct CDR3 sequences, 13% detected once. The CDR3 consists of 14 residues. CDR1 is SGHTA, CDR2 FQGNSA, per germline. Trimming removed 5 bases at V and 3 bases at J, with 12 bases between. Sequencing used PBMCs, obtained on the day of the yellow fever booster vaccination. This chain connects TRBV7-2 to TRBJ2-3, with a tentative D call TRBD2 (5 bases). The sequence was obtained from a man aged 30 to 39 who received the YFV17D yellow fever vaccine. As DNA, the CDR3 is TGTGCCAGCAGCCGAGACCCGGGGACAGATACGCAGTATTTT. Its translation is CASSRDPGTDTQYF.